A selection of T cell receptor beta chains follows, all from one sample in a study of beta chain features in type 1 diabetes. The method was immunoSEQ multiplex PCR; TCRdb's version includes in-frame clones alone and lacks a portion of them. Seen here are almost 350,000 clones, approximately 10% observed once, and the top ten hold roughly 1%. Source material: central memory CD4+ T cells from blood. Every receptor here comes from a young man with type 1 diabetes. Each CDR3 is given with its conserved first and last residue. D genes are given only for firm matches. Clone size is shown for a subset of rows, as once, few, many or a class of expanded clone.

TRBJ1-3 | TRBD1 | few | TRBV18 | TGTGCCAGCTCACCGTCCCGGGACAGGGCTGGAAACACCATATATTTT | CASSPSRDRAGNTIYF
TRBJ2-3 | NA | many | TRBV4-3 | TGCGCCAGCAGCCAAGATCGGCAGGGCCTATCTAGCACAGATACGCAGTATTTT | CASSQDRQGLSSTDTQYF
TRBJ2-3 | TRBD2 | many | TRBV7-2 | TGTGCCAGCAGCTCCGGACTAGCGGGGGGCACAGATACGCAGTATTTT | CASSSGLAGGTDTQYF
TRBJ2-7 | TRBD1 | NA | TRBV7-2 | TGTGCCAGCAGCTTAGATCCGGGACAGGGCCACGAGCAGTACTTC | CASSLDPGQGHEQYF
TRBJ1-2 | NA | NA | TRBV5-1 | TGCGCCAGCAGCTTGGGACAGGACCACTATGGCTACACCTTC | CASSLGQDHYGYTF
TRBJ2-7 | TRBD2 | NA | TRBV10-2 | TGCGCCAGCAGGGGGACTAGCGGGGGTCCCTACGAGCAGTACTTC | CASRGTSGGPYEQYF
TRBJ1-1 | NA | NA | TRBV7-6 | TGTGCCAGCAGCTTAACCCACGGTGAGAGTGAAGCTTTCTTT | CASSLTHGESEAFF
TRBJ1-1 | NA | few | TRBV5-1 | TGCGCCAGCAGCTCAATGGGCCACACTGAAGCTTTCTTT | CASSSMGHTEAFF
TRBJ1-6 | TRBD1 | few | TRBV20-1 | TGCAGTGCGCGCCGGGACAGGGACCACTTT | CSARRDRDHF
TRBJ2-6 | TRBD1 | many | TRBV5-1 | TGCGCCAGCGGGACAGGGGAGAACTCTGGGGCCAACGTCCTGACTTTC | CASGTGENSGANVLTF